This T cell receptor beta chain was recovered during a study of blood T cell repertoires in COVID-19. Study in general: Collection of acute and convalescent COVID-19 samples took place in the United States, Italy and Spain. In each case, the material was cDNA or gDNA derived from T cells, B-cell-depleted T cells, or PBMCs.

Seattle patients were enrolled during active infection and followed longitudinally. From germline, CDR1 is LGHDT and CDR2 YNNKEL (reference sequence). The CDR3 covers 15 residues. Trimming pared 5 bases from V and 4 bases from J, leaving 17 bases between. The authors' processing: Amplification with reference gene primers provided the estimates of nucleated cell counts. The data were produced by immunoSEQ multiplex PCR, yet TCRdb's version contains in-frame clones alone and is incomplete. The DNA was the basis for D and trimming; V, J and clone size are from that table. The sample holds 100,000 to 150,000 clones, roughly four fifths seen once.

Sequencing input: peripheral blood. The sequence came from a man aged 30 to 39 with COVID-19, enrolled during active disease. V usage is TRBV3-1 (or the pseudogene TRBV3-2) and J usage is TRBJ1-2; D is possibly TRBD1 (5 bases). CDR3 amino acids: CASSTRREGSYGYTF. Written as DNA, the CDR3 is TGTGCCAGCAGCACCCGACGGGAGGGGAGCTATGGCTACACCTTC.